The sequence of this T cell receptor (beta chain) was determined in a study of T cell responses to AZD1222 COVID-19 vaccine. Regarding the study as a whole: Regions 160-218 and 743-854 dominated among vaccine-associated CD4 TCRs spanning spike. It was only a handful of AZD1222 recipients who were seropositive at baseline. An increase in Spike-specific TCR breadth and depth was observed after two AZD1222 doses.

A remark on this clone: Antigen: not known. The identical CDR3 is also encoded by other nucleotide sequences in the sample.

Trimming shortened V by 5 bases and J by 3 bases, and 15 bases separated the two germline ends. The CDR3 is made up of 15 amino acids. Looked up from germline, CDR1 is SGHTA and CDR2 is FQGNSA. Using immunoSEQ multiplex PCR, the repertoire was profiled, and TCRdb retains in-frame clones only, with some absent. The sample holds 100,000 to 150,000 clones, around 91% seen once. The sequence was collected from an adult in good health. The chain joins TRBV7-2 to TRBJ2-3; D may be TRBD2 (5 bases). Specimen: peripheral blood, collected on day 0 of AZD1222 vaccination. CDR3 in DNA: TGTGCCAGCAGCCCGGACTCCCTCGGGACAGATACGCAGTATTTT. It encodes CASSPDSLGTDTQYF.